This T cell receptor beta chain stems from a study of blood T cell repertoires in COVID-19. Authors' methods: Estimation of nucleated cell counts was performed using reference gene primer amplification. Only in-frame clones appear in the TCRdb table, and some are missing; sequencing was by immunoSEQ multiplex PCR. V, J and clone size are those of that table, while D and trimming were read from the DNA. The sample shows about 140,000 clones, approximately 80% of them seen only once. V lost 2 bases, J lost 2 bases, and 7 bases lay in between. The germline V gene has CDR1 SEHNR and CDR2 FQNEAQ (reference sequence). CDR3 length equals 13 residues.

V is TRBV7-9 and J is TRBJ2-7; D is undetermined. What was sequenced was PBMCs or T cells enriched from blood (not recorded which). The receptor was derived from a woman aged 18-29 years who had been exposed to COVID-19. CDR3 amino acids: CASSLSTPYEQYF. The CDR3 nucleotides are TGTGCCAGCAGCTTATCTACCCCCTACGAGCAGTACTTC.